This T cell receptor beta chain was profiled in a study of cytomegalovirus exposure and HLA in healthy donors. Findings and limits, study-wide: There were some 150 TCR beta chains listed as cytomegalovirus-associated. Reportedly, fewer N-insertions than the approximately 600-donor mean appeared in an Asian-associated ancestry cluster in a later analysis.

V gave up 3 bases and J gave up 3 bases; unmatched junction bases: 4. This CDR3 comprises 14 residues. Germline-derived CDR1 and CDR2 are SGHNT and YYREEE (reference sequence). This clone was counted once. Its antigen is not known. PCR employed 60 Vbeta and 13 Jbeta primers. TCRdb keeps only in-frame clones here, not all; method: immunoSEQ multiplex PCR. The repertoire holds more than 150,000 clones, with around 80% as singletons. Sequencing was done on a sample of PBMCs. This chain connects TRBV5-4 to TRBJ2-7, with 9 bases lining up with TRBD2. This clonotype was obtained from a man aged 18 to 30 in good health and CMV-seronegative. DNA of the CDR3: TGTGCCAGCAGCTCGGGCGGGAGGGGCTACGAGCAGTACTTC. It translates to CASSSGGRGYEQYF.